These 32 T cell receptor beta chains were all obtained from the same sample, sequenced in a study of blood T cell repertoires in COVID-19. The repertoire was sequenced with immunoSEQ multiplex PCR; TCRdb's copy has only in-frame clones and lacks some. Among around 270,000 clones listed, 80% to 90% were seen once. Source material: peripheral blood. The receptors were gathered from a middle-aged man with acute or convalescent COVID-19.

V is TRBV19 and J is TRBJ2-1, with D tentatively TRBD1 (6 bases). Germline CDR1 and CDR2: LNHDA and SQIVND (reference sequence). With 6 bases removed from V and 4 bases from J, the gap between germline ends came to 16 bases. This CDR3 contains 15 residues. CDR3 loop: CASSRDRRPYNEQFF. The CDR3 region has the DNA TGTGCCAGTAGCCGCGACAGGAGGCCATACAATGAGCAGTTCTTC.

This clone has a single count. The chain links TRBV2 to TRBJ1-1, with D unclear. The CDR3 covers 13 residues. The germline CDR1 and CDR2 sequences are SNHLY and FYNNEI. The ends were cut back, 9 bases at V and 5 bases at J, with 16 bases in the middle. The CDR3 nucleotides read TGTGCCAGGTCCCTGGGAGGAGGTACTGAAGCTTTCTTT. This translates into CARSLGGGTEAFF.

The chain recombines TRBV9 with TRBJ1-6, with D possibly being TRBD1 (5 bases). Trimming left V 0 bases short and J 10 bases short, with 14 bases between. Germline V gene lookup returns CDR1 SGDLS and CDR2 YYNGEE. CDR3 length: 15 residues. The CDR3 region is CASSVVPSGGSPLHF. The CDR3 DNA is TGTGCCAGCAGCGTAGTCCCCTCGGGGGGATCACCCCTCCACTTT.

V gene TRBV29-1 combines with J gene TRBJ1-2; 8 nucleotides align to TRBD1. Germline V gives CDR1 SQVTM, CDR2 ANQGSEA. Unmatched junction bases numbered 7, after V lost 7 bases and J lost 3 bases. CDR3 length equals 13 residues. The chain's CDR3 is CSASGGLDYGYTF. In DNA form, the CDR3 reads TGCAGCGCCTCAGGGGGCTTGGACTATGGCTACACCTTC.

This CDR3 reads CATSKYSNQPQHF. The CDR3 DNA reads TGTGCCACCAGCAAATATAGCAATCAGCCCCAGCATTTT. The V call is TRBV15, the J call TRBJ1-5; D remains ambiguous. Trimming left V 4 bases short and J 0 bases short, with 4 bases between. The germline V gene encodes CDR1 LNHNV and CDR2 YYDKDF (reference sequence). CDR3 length: 13 amino acids.

The V and J genes are TRBV5-4 and TRBJ1-2; 9 nucleotides agree with TRBD1. Germline lookup yields CDR1 SGHNT and CDR2 YYREEE (reference sequence). V dropped 4 bases and J dropped 5; count of bases not matched to a gene: 9. The CDR3 spans 15 residues. CDR3 nucleotide sequence: TGTGCCAGCAGCCTAGCCGGGACAGGGACGTATGGCTACACCTTC. This encodes CASSLAGTGTYGYTF.

The V call is TRBV6-6, the J call TRBJ2-7, with D perhaps matching TRBD1 (6 bases). Germline CDR1 MNHNY, CDR2 SVGAGI (reference sequence). The CDR3 sequence is 14 residues long. The ends were cut back, 5 bases at V and 0 bases at J, with 11 bases in the middle. The CDR3 nucleotides are TGTGCCAGCAGTCACAGGGAGAGCTCCTACGAGCAGTACTTC. The encoded protein is CASSHRESSYEQYF.

This chain uses TRBV2 with TRBJ2-7, with 7 bases identical to TRBD1. This CDR3 has 13 amino acids. Unmatched junction bases numbered 6, after V lost 6 bases and J lost 4 bases. Germline V CDR1 and CDR2: SNHLY, FYNNEI. The CDR3 coding sequence is TGTGCCAGCAGGGGGACAGCCGATTACGAGCAGTACTTC. Its protein product is CASRGTADYEQYF.

In DNA, the CDR3 is TGTGCCAGTTACCATCCGGGACAGGGCTTCTATGGCTACACCTTC. This codes for CASYHPGQGFYGYTF. V gene TRBV19 combines with J gene TRBJ1-2; 9 bases map to TRBD1. The length of the CDR3 is 15 residues. Trimming removed 8 bases from V and 4 bases from J; junction bases left unmatched: 11. Germline loops: CDR1 LNHDA, CDR2 SQIVND (reference sequence).

The chain is built from TRBV21-1 and TRBJ2-2; the listed D gene, TRBD2, was not tested against the DNA. TRBV21-1 corresponds to a pseudogene. The CDR3 spans 20 residues. The CDR3 nucleotides read TGTGCCAGCAGATCTCGGACTAGCGGGGACCTAGACCCGAACACCGGGGAGCTGTTTTTT. This encodes CASRSRTSGDLDPNTGELFF.

This chain joins TRBV11-1 and TRBJ1-1; no definite D call. Per germline, CDR1 SGHAT and CDR2 FQDESV (reference sequence). The CDR3 loop spans 14 amino acids. V was shortened by 2 bases and J by 4 bases, with 11 bases between the two germline ends. CDR3: CASSLMGVGTEAFF. CDR3 DNA: TGTGCCAGCAGCTTAATGGGCGTAGGCACTGAAGCTTTCTTT.

V is TRBV5-6 and J is TRBJ2-7; 7 positions agree with TRBD1. Germline lookup yields CDR1 SGHDT and CDR2 YYEEEE. The CDR3 is 16 residues long. Trimming at V came to 2 bases and at J to 2 bases, leaving 10 bases not matched to a gene. CDR3 protein: CASSLQGKIPTYEQYF. The DNA of the CDR3 is TGTGCCAGCAGCTTACAGGGGAAAATTCCGACCTACGAGCAGTACTTC.

CDR3 DNA: TGTGCCACCAGTGGCCCGGTGCCCCCATACGAGCAGTACTTC. It yields the protein CATSGPVPPYEQYF. This sequence joins TRBV24-1 and TRBJ2-7; D gene ambiguous. Germline loops: CDR1 KGHDR, CDR2 SFDVKD. V lost 5 bases to trimming and J lost 4 bases, with 14 bases between them. The CDR3 totals 14 residues.

The rearrangement uses TRBV6-1 and TRBJ2-7; D is undetermined. The CDR3 has 15 residues. Germline V gene sequence: CDR1 MNHNS, CDR2 SASEGT. V was clipped by 1 base and J by 6 bases, with 16 bases between them. CDR3 bases: TGTGCCAGCAGTGAAGGGTTGGCGGTCCCCGGCGAGCAGTACTTC. This translates into CASSEGLAVPGEQYF.

The rearrangement joins TRBV5-6 to TRBJ2-3; D is uncertain. V shed 3 bases and J shed 6 bases, with 11 bases lying between them. In germline, CDR1 is SGHDT, CDR2 YYEEEE. The CDR3 covers 13 residues. CDR3 region: CASSSLFPDTQYF. The CDR3 nucleotides read TGTGCCAGCAGCTCCCTTTTCCCCGATACGCAGTATTTT.

The chain recombines TRBV5-4 with TRBJ1-3; 7 bases fit TRBD1. The CDR3 spans 16 residues. Trimming took 4 bases from V and 4 from J; bases not matched to a gene: 11. Germline-derived CDR1 and CDR2 are SGHNT and YYREEE (reference sequence). The CDR3 bases are TGTGCCAGCAGCCAACAGGGGCTTCGGGCCGGAAACACCATATATTTT. Protein product: CASSQQGLRAGNTIYF.

The J gene is TRBJ2-7, the V gene TRBV6-5; maybe TRBD1 (6 bases). The CDR3 is made up of 13 amino acids. Germline V gives CDR1 MNHEY, CDR2 SVGAGI. V was cut by 4 bases and J by 1 base, with 8 bases left in between. This chain's CDR3 is CASSSDSSYEQYF. The CDR3 region has the DNA TGTGCCAGCAGTTCGGACAGTTCCTACGAGCAGTACTTC.

CDR3 sequence reads: CASSRPGTGNGPRGYTF. Here the CDR3 DNA reads TGTGCCAGCAGCCGTCCCGGGACAGGCAACGGCCCTCGGGGCTACACCTTC. The rearrangement joins TRBV14 to TRBJ1-2; 8 nucleotides agree with TRBD1. The V segment lost 4 bases and the J segment 8 bases; nucleotides outside the gene matches: 18. This CDR3 has 17 residues. Germline CDR1 and CDR2: SGHDN and FVKESK.

This chain connects TRBV5-1 to TRBJ2-2, with 11 positions matching TRBD2. The junction had 10 bases not matched to a gene; V was cut back by 3 bases and J by 0 bases. CDR1 and CDR2 (germline): SGHRS, YFSETQ. This CDR3 is built from 19 residues. CDR3 loop: CASSWSRDSGGANTGELFF. CDR3 bases: TGCGCCAGCAGCTGGAGCCGGGATAGCGGGGGGGCGAACACCGGGGAGCTGTTTTTT.

The J gene is TRBJ1-2, the V gene TRBV5-8, with unresolved D. The CDR3 spans 12 residues. The germline V gene encodes CDR1 SGHTS and CDR2 YDEGEE. Trimming left V 2 bases short and J 6 bases short, with 8 bases between. CDR3 residues: CASSLFRNGYTF. In nucleotides, the CDR3 is TGTGCCAGCAGCTTATTTAGAAATGGCTACACCTTC. Based on the CDR3 plus reference TRBV5-8 and TRBJ1-2, the full variable domain is EAGVTQSPTHLIKTRGQQATLRCSPISGHTSVYWYQQALGLGLQFLLWYDEGEERNRGNFPPRFSGRQFPNYSSELNVNALELEDSALYLCASSLFRNGYTFGSGTRLTVV.

The chain has TRBV15 and TRBJ2-1; tentative D call: TRBD1 (5 bases). Trimming removed 0 bases at V and 4 bases at J, with 10 bases between. The CDR3 loop spans 15 amino acids. Per germline, CDR1 LNHNV and CDR2 YYDKDF (reference sequence). DNA of the CDR3: TGTGCCACCAGCAGAGAACAGGACGCTTACAATGAGCAGTTCTTC. Amino acid sequence: CATSREQDAYNEQFF.

This clone came up once. The rearrangement uses TRBV11-3 and TRBJ2-1; D unresolved. V dropped 1 base and J dropped 5 bases, with 9 bases sitting between them. The length of the CDR3 is 14 residues. In germline, CDR1 is SGHNT, CDR2 YENEEA. The CDR3 DNA sequence: TGTGCCAGCAGCTTAGGCGGAATCAACAATGAGCAGTTCTTC. Residues: CASSLGGINNEQFF.

The V and J genes are TRBV18 and TRBJ1-1; D possibly corresponds to TRBD1 (6 bases). Germline loops: CDR1 KGHSH, CDR2 LQKENI. This CDR3 spans 13 amino acids. Trimming cost V 6 bases and J 4 bases, with 12 bases left between them. CDR3 sequence (DNA): TGTGCCAGCTCGCTCAGGGGCGGCACTGAAGCTTTCTTT. This gives the protein CASSLRGGTEAFF. The full variable domain, in which reference TRBV18 and TRBJ1-1 provide the parts outside the CDR3, is NAGVMQNPRHLVRRRGQEARLRCSPMKGHSHVYWYRQLPEEGLKFMVYLQKENIIDESGMPKERFSAEFPKEGPSILRIQQVVRGDSAAYFCASSLRGGTEAFFGQGTRLTVV.

The J gene is TRBJ2-1, the V gene TRBV7-2; TRBD2 agrees at 8 bases. Germline V gene lookup returns CDR1 SGHTA and CDR2 FQGNSA. The CDR3 consists of 13 residues. V dropped 7 bases and J dropped 6; count of bases not matched to a gene: 5. The CDR3, as DNA: TGTGCCAGCACGGGGGGGACGGGCAATGAGCAGTTCTTC. Its protein product is CASTGGTGNEQFF.

This clone was picked up one time. This sequence joins TRBV2 and TRBJ2-7; 9 bases are a match to TRBD2. Germline V gives CDR1 SNHLY, CDR2 FYNNEI. After removal of 6 bases from V and 0 bases from J, the junction contained 3 bases not matched to a gene. This CDR3 contains 14 residues. CDR3 sequence reads: CASRRGGFSYEQYF. The CDR3 DNA reads TGTGCCAGCAGGCGGGGGGGTTTCTCCTACGAGCAGTACTTC. Full variable domain (remainder filled in from reference TRBV2 and TRBJ2-7): EPEVTQTPSHQVTQMGQEVILRCVPISNHLYFYWYRQILGQKVEFLVSFYNNEISEKSEIFDDQFSVERPDGSNFTLKIRSTKLEDSAMYFCASRRGGFSYEQYFGPGTRLTVT.

This clone was observed a single time. The chain links TRBV12-5 to TRBJ1-2, with 8 bases that match TRBD1. This CDR3 comprises 13 residues. The V segment lost 6 bases and the J segment 8 bases; nucleotides outside the gene matches: 8. The germline V gene has CDR1 LGHNT and CDR2 FRNRAP. The CDR3: CASGLTGDGGYTF. The CDR3 coding sequence is TGTGCTAGTGGCCTGACAGGGGATGGAGGCTACACCTTC.

The rearrangement links TRBV29-1 to TRBJ1-5; D uncertain. The V gene lost 3 bases and the J gene lost 4 bases, with 10 bases spanning the gap. Germline CDR1 is SQVTM and CDR2 is ANQGSEA. This CDR3 is built from 13 residues. The CDR3: CSVELGRNQPQHF. The CDR3 DNA reads as TGCAGCGTTGAGCTTGGGCGAAATCAGCCCCAGCATTTT.

The chain links TRBV6-5 to TRBJ1-1; D is possibly TRBD1 (6 bases). CDR3 length: 15 residues. In germline, CDR1 is MNHEY, CDR2 SVGAGI. V dropped 6 bases and J dropped 6 bases, with 20 bases sitting between them. CDR3 sequence: CASSNNDRPAAEAFF. The CDR3 DNA reads as TGTGCCAGCAGCAACAATGACAGGCCTGCGGCTGAAGCTTTCTTT.

The table lists this clone with a count of one. The chain employs TRBV24-1 and TRBJ1-1; 8 bases are shared with TRBD1. The J segment lost 3 bases and the V segment lost 4 bases, leaving 18 bases of the junction unmatched. Per germline, CDR1 KGHDR and CDR2 SFDVKD. The CDR3 has 19 residues. CDR3 nucleotide sequence: TGTGCCACCAGTGAGTGGCCTAGGGGCAGGGGGCGCTTGGACACTGAAGCTTTCTTT. Translation: CATSEWPRGRGRLDTEAFF.

The chain is built from TRBV7-6 and TRBJ2-7; 7 bases align to TRBD1. The CDR3 runs 15 residues. Germline V gene data show CDR1 as SGHVS and CDR2 as FNYEAQ. After removal of 1 base from V and 6 bases from J, the junction contained 9 bases not matched to a gene. The CDR3 here is CASSLEGQVRSEQYF. In DNA form, the CDR3 reads TGTGCCAGCAGCTTAGAAGGACAGGTTAGATCCGAGCAGTACTTC.

The rearrangement joins TRBV5-4 to TRBJ1-2, with TRBD1 matching 7 bases. Germline V gene sequence: CDR1 SGHNT, CDR2 YYREEE (reference sequence). CDR3 length: 15 amino acids. J was trimmed by 10 bases and V by 0 bases; bases with no gene match: 12. The DNA for the CDR3 is TGTGCCAGCAGCTTGGCCTCGGGACAGTCCCTTTCCTACACCTTC. Translation: CASSLASGQSLSYTF.

The chain employs TRBV10-3 and TRBJ2-6, with D perhaps matching TRBD2 (6 bases). CDR1 is ENHRY and CDR2 is SYGVKD in the germline V gene. CDR3 length: 16 residues. V was clipped by 5 bases and J by 2 bases, with 13 bases between them. Written as DNA, the CDR3 is TGTGCCATCAGTCGGGGACTCTCCCCTGGGGCCAACGTCCTGACTTTC. Residues: CAISRGLSPGANVLTF.